These T cell receptor beta chains were read from a single sample in a study of blood T cells in healthy people across ages. From the 5' RACE reads, TCRdb called clonotypes with MiXCR, one entry per CDR3 protein. The sample contains about 1.7 million distinct CDR3 sequences, roughly 27% of which appear only once. The sample consisted of blood. The receptor set was obtained from a woman under 40 in good health. The CDR3 runs from the conserved cysteine through the conserved F or W. Fields, in order: D gene, V gene, J gene, clone size, CDR3 protein, CDR3 DNA. D genes are given only for firm matches. Expanded clones are given a class, and other clones once, few, many or no size at all.

TRBD1	TRBV29-1	TRBJ2-5	-	CSGTPVQGNQETQYF	TGCAGCGGGACCCCGGTACAGGGGAACCAAGAGACCCAGTACTTC
-	TRBV28	TRBJ1-1	few	CASSLTGRFPEAFF	TGTGCCAGCAGTTTGACAGGCCGTTTCCCTGAAGCTTTCTTT
-	TRBV2	TRBJ1-2	many	CASSVVNYGYTF	TGTGCCAGCAGCGTAGTCAACTATGGCTACACCTTC
TRBD2	TRBV28	TRBJ2-7	-	CASSSGGGIEYF	TGTGCCAGCAGTTCTGGGGGGGGAATTGAGTACTTC
-	TRBV19	TRBJ2-3	few	CASIGSTGDTQYF	TGTGCCAGTATAGGCTCCACCGGAGATACGCAGTATTTT
-	TRBV7-9	TRBJ2-1	-	CASSLQGFSPNNEQFF	TGTGCCAGCAGTCTCCAGGGGTTCTCCCCGAACAATGAGCAGTTCTTC
TRBD1	TRBV24-1	TRBJ2-1	-	CATSAGTGFDEQFF	TGTGCCACCAGTGCCGGGACAGGGTTTGATGAGCAGTTCTTC
TRBD1	TRBV6-2/TRBV6-3	TRBJ1-1	-	CASRPTGVRTEAFF	TGTGCCAGCAGGCCCACAGGGGTGCGCACTGAAGCTTTCTTT
-	TRBV28	TRBJ2-7	few	CASRLDRPSYEQYF	TGTGCCAGCAGACTAGACAGGCCTTCCTACGAGCAGTACTTC
-	TRBV5-6	TRBJ1-1	-	CASSLANQENTEAFF	TGTGCCAGCAGCCTGGCCAATCAGGAGAACACTGAAGCTTTCTTT
-	TRBV20-1	TRBJ2-7	few	CSAPASGLYYEQYF	TGCAGTGCCCCTGCCAGCGGGCTATACTACGAGCAGTACTTC
-	TRBV9	TRBJ2-1	-	CASSPQAIAADNEQFF	TGTGCCAGCAGCCCACAGGCGATAGCGGCAGACAATGAGCAGTTCTTC
-	TRBV24-1	TRBJ1-1	few	CATLYTGTEAFF	TGTGCCACATTGTACACCGGGACCGAAGCTTTCTTT
-	TRBV12-3/TRBV12-4	TRBJ2-7	-	CASSPSPSFTLSYEQYF	TGTGCCAGCAGTCCCTCCCCCTCATTTACTCTCTCCTACGAGCAGTACTTC
-	TRBV9	TRBJ1-2	few	CASSVDGGYYGYTF	TGTGCCAGCAGCGTAGATGGGGGATACTATGGCTACACCTTC
TRBD2	TRBV5-1	TRBJ2-3	-	CASSSGLAGGVTDTQYF	TGCGCCAGCAGCTCGGGACTAGCAGGAGGTGTCACAGATACGCAGTATTTT
TRBD2	TRBV3-1	TRBJ2-1	-	CAGSPPGLAPFF	TGTGCCGGCAGCCCCCCGGGACTAGCTCCGTTCTTC
-	TRBV12-3/TRBV12-4	TRBJ1-5	many	CASSLVGFNQPQHF	TGTGCCAGCAGTTTAGTCGGCTTCAATCAGCCCCAGCATTTT
-	TRBV6-6	TRBJ2-7	many	CASRDIAENEQYF	TGTGCCAGCAGAGATATAGCGGAAAACGAGCAGTACTTC
-	TRBV18	TRBJ1-2	-	CASSPGNRQKNGYTF	TGTGCCAGCTCACCAGGAAACCGTCAAAAGAATGGCTACACCTTC
-	TRBV7-9	TRBJ1-5	-	CASSRGMGGHSNQPQHF	TGTGCCAGCAGCCGGGGCATGGGAGGTCATAGCAATCAGCCCCAGCATTTT
-	TRBV12-3/TRBV12-4	TRBJ1-2	-	CASSLRITGVYTF	TGTGCCAGCAGTTTACGCATAACTGGAGTCTACACCTTC
-	TRBV18	TRBJ2-1	-	CASFPLGTPLRNEQFF	TGTGCCAGCTTTCCCCTCGGGACCCCTCTCAGGAATGAGCAGTTCTTC
TRBD1	TRBV30	TRBJ1-5	-	CASETGNNQPQHF	TGTGCCTCCGAGACAGGGAACAATCAGCCCCAGCATTTT
-	TRBV9	TRBJ2-1	few	CASIKERQLGGNEQFF	TGTGCCAGCATCAAGGAAAGACAGCTAGGGGGCAATGAGCAGTTCTTC
-	TRBV28	TRBJ2-1	-	CASSRLGSGPKSRNEQFF	TGTGCCAGCAGCCGATTGGGTTCGGGACCTAAAAGTCGCAATGAGCAGTTCTTC
TRBD2	TRBV2	TRBJ2-7	-	CASRMTSGSYEQYF	TGTGCCAGCAGGATGACTAGCGGCTCCTACGAGCAGTACTTC
-	TRBV20-1	TRBJ1-2	-	CSASGEVSYGYTF	TGCAGTGCTTCGGGGGAAGTTTCCTATGGCTACACCTTC
-	TRBV15	TRBJ2-1	-	CATRRPSSQETQFF	TGTGCCACCAGGAGACCCAGCAGCCAAGAGACCCAGTTCTTC
-	TRBV9	TRBJ2-1	many	CASSVHSSGDNEQFF	TGTGCCAGCAGCGTACATAGTAGCGGAGACAATGAGCAGTTCTTC
-	TRBV29-1	TRBJ2-5	-	CSVEDWKTDQETQYF	TGCAGCGTTGAAGATTGGAAAACAGACCAAGAGACCCAGTACTTC
-	TRBV7-4	TRBJ1-5	few	CASSLALGGRGQPQHF	TGTGCCAGCAGCTTAGCGCTCGGGGGGCGAGGACAGCCCCAGCATTTT
-	TRBV5-1	TRBJ2-6	few	CASSLGAYSGANVLTF	TGCGCCAGCAGCTTGGGGGCCTACTCTGGGGCCAACGTCCTGACTTTC
TRBD1	TRBV5-1	TRBJ2-7	few	CASSLGPGQGAREQYF	TGCGCCAGCAGCCTCGGACCGGGACAGGGGGCGCGTGAGCAGTACTTC
TRBD1	TRBV11-2	TRBJ2-6	-	CASSLTGGGYSGANVLTF	TGTGCCAGCAGCTTGACAGGGGGCGGATACTCTGGGGCCAACGTCCTGACTTTC
-	TRBV5-1	TRBJ2-2	few	CASSLGPGASNTGELFF	TGCGCCAGCAGCTTGGGTCCGGGCGCCTCGAACACCGGGGAGCTGTTTTTT
-	TRBV11-2	TRBJ1-2	few	CASSSRPWGEREGYTF	TGTGCCAGCAGCTCCCGGCCCTGGGGGGAAAGGGAAGGCTACACCTTC
-	TRBV20-1	TRBJ2-7	-	CSARDFAGSSYEQYF	TGCAGTGCTAGAGATTTTGCAGGGAGCTCCTACGAGCAGTACTTC
TRBD2	TRBV4-1	TRBJ2-3	-	CASSQSSGSGDTQYF	TGCGCCAGCAGCCAATCTAGCGGGAGTGGGGATACGCAGTATTTT
TRBD2	TRBV20-1	TRBJ2-5	-	CSAKPSGGAQETQYF	TGCAGTGCTAAGCCTAGCGGGGGGGCCCAAGAGACCCAGTACTTC
TRBD2	TRBV20-1	TRBJ2-1	-	CSARPNPTSGLNNEQFF	TGCAGTGCTAGACCAAACCCGACTAGCGGCTTGAACAATGAGCAGTTCTTC
TRBD1	TRBV12-3/TRBV12-4	TRBJ2-5	-	CASSFGTGGKEQYF	TGTGCCAGCAGCTTCGGGACAGGGGGCAAAGAGCAGTACTTC
-	TRBV6-1	TRBJ1-2	few	CASSNEAFYGYTF	TGTGCCAGCAGTAATGAGGCGTTCTATGGCTACACCTTC
-	TRBV27	TRBJ2-6	few	CASSLRPANSGANVLTF	TGTGCCAGCAGTTTGCGACCCGCGAACTCTGGGGCCAACGTCCTGACTTTC
TRBD1	TRBV30	TRBJ2-7	-	CAWVGTGVNEQYF	TGTGCCTGGGTTGGGACAGGGGTGAACGAGCAGTACTTC